This TCR beta chain comes out of a study of PD-1 blockade in classical Hodgkin lymphoma. The overall study: Nivolumab 3 mg/kg was given intravenously every 2 weeks. General study points: Repertoire difference causes, possibly disease activity or prior therapy, remain undefined. In CD4+ cells, TCR diversity went up significantly by C4D1, but in CD8+ cells it did not.

A note on this clone: Antigen unknown.

Regarding time point: cycle 4 day 1 (C4D1), after six to seven weeks of nivolumab. All patients relapsed after autologous stem cell transplantation, and brentuximab vedotin exposure varied. Assay: immunoSEQ multiplex PCR; the TCRdb copy retains only in-frame clones and omits some. Of about 52,000 clones listed, around nine tenths were seen once; the top ten hold about 6.7%. With V trimmed by 3 bases and J by 2 bases, 3 bases remained unmatched. The germline CDR1 and CDR2 sequences are SGHKS and YYEKEE (reference sequence). This CDR3 is built from 15 residues. Sequences were derived from peripheral blood mononuclear cells (PBMCs), sampled before the fourth cycle of nivolumab. The sequence came from a human donor with classical Hodgkin lymphoma. This rearrangement joins TRBV5-5 to TRBJ2-1; 9 nucleotides align to TRBD1. The CDR3 coding sequence is TGTGCCAGCAGCTCCGGGACAGGGCCCTACAATGAGCAGTTCTTC. Residues: CASSSGTGPYNEQFF.